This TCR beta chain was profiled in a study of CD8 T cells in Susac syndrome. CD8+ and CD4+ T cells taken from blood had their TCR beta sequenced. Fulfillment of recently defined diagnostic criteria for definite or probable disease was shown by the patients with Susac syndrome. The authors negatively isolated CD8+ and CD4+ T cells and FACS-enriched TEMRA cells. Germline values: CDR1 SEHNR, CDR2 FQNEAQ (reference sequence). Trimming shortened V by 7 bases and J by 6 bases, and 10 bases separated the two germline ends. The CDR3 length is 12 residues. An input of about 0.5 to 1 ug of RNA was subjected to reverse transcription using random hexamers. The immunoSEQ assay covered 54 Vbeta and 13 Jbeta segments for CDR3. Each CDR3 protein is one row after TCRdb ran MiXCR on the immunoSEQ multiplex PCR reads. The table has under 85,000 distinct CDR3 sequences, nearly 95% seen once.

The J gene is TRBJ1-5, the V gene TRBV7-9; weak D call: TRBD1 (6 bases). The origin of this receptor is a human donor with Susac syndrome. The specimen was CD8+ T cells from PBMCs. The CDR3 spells CASTEDSQPQHF. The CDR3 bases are TGTGCCAGCACCGAGGACAGTCAGCCCCAGCATTTT.